What follows is one TCR beta chain and its context. Its antigen is not known. These data come from a study of shared clonotypes between healthy human individuals. Study-level results: Donor scarcity curtailed the genetic and exposure-history diversity represented herein. Richness estimates generally favored naive over memory subsets.

CD8 cells regarded as naive lacked CD45RO, were positively chosen for CCR7, and omitted terminally differentiated effector memory CD45RA+ cells. The assay was carried out at the deep level. An approximately 200 ng quantity of DNA, 30,000 to 35,000 T cell genomes, went into the sorted-subset replicate PCRs. TCRdb's table, derived via immunoSEQ multiplex PCR, lists solely in-frame clones and lacks some. The sample consists of about 600,000 clones, roughly 98% of them appearing once. V was trimmed by 1 base and J by 3 bases, leaving 13 bases between them. CDR3 length: 15 amino acids. The germline V gene encodes CDR1 SGHVS and CDR2 FNYEAQ.

J is TRBJ2-7 and V is TRBV7-6, with a weak D call TRBD1 (6 bases). This clonotype was sampled from a man aged 25-45 years in good health. Material for sequencing was naive CD8+ T cells sorted from blood. The CDR3 bases are TGTGCCAGCAGCTTAGACAGGGACCCTCTCTACGAGCAGTACTTC. Its protein is CASSLDRDPLYEQYF.